This TCR beta chain appears in the sequencing data of a study of blood T cell repertoires in COVID-19. Study summary: Italy, Spain and the United States were the sources of the convalescent and acute COVID-19 samples. The analysed material was cDNA or gDNA that came from T cells, B-cell-depleted T cells, or PBMCs.

There are 13 residues in the CDR3. CDR1 and CDR2 from the germline V gene are LNHDA and SQIVND (reference sequence). Trimming removed 10 bases at V and 2 bases at J, with 9 bases between. Source study methods: Nucleated cell counts were estimated from reference gene primer amplification. Libraries were prepared by immunoSEQ multiplex PCR; TCRdb keeps only in-frame clonotypes and omits some of them. V and J calls and clone size are those listed in that table; D and trimming were worked out from the DNA. This table has nearly 350,000 clones, about four fifths appearing once. The receptor's source is a man younger than 45 with active or convalescent COVID-19. The sample taken for sequencing was peripheral blood. V is TRBV19 and J is TRBJ2-6; no definite D call. CDR3 bases: TGTGCCACCCGTTTCCCTGGGGCCAACGTCCTGACTTTC. Its translation: CATRFPGANVLTF. Filled out from reference TRBV19 and TRBJ2-6, the complete variable domain reads DGGITQSPKYLFRKEGQNVTLSCEQNLNHDAMYWYRQDPGQGLRLIYYSQIVNDFQKGDIAEGYSVSREKKESFPLTVTSAQKNPTAFYLCATRFPGANVLTFGAGSRLTVL.